This T cell receptor beta chain was obtained from a study of CD8 T cells in ankylosing spondylitis. Study outcomes and limitations: Reportedly, matched ankylosing spondylitis synovial fluid was significantly enriched for disease-linked clones. It appeared that ankylosing spondylitis blood was characterized by a TCR beta motif of fewer than ten highly homologous variants. CD8+ cells made up the disease-linked clones, which were relatively rare in peripheral blood.

In this sample, this clonotype turned up a few times. Its target is not known. Germline CDR1 SGHRS, CDR2 YFSETQ. Trimming pared 0 bases from V and 0 bases from J, leaving 10 bases between. This CDR3 contains 17 residues. TCRdb reprocessed the 5' RACE reads via MiXCR and lists one record per CDR3 protein. The top ten clones hold 4.1% of a sample with under 150,000 distinct CDR3 sequences, 9.5% to 12% of them seen once. This chain connects TRBV5-1 to TRBJ2-6; tentatively, D is TRBD1 (5 bases). The clonotype was recovered from a female donor with ankylosing spondylitis or in good health (not recorded which). The sequenced material came from blood, either unsorted or a sorted T cell fraction (not recorded which). The CDR3 spells CASSLGQKLSGANVLTF. CDR3 coding DNA: TGCGCCAGCAGCTTGGGACAGAAACTCTCTGGGGCCAACGTCCTGACTTTC. Supplemented by reference TRBV5-1 and TRBJ2-6, the full variable domain reads KAGVTQTPRYLIKTRGQQVTLSCSPISGHRSVSWYQQTPGQGLQFLFEYFSETQRNKGNFPGRFSGRQFSNSRSEMNVSTLELGDSALYLCASSLGQKLSGANVLTFGAGSRLTVL.